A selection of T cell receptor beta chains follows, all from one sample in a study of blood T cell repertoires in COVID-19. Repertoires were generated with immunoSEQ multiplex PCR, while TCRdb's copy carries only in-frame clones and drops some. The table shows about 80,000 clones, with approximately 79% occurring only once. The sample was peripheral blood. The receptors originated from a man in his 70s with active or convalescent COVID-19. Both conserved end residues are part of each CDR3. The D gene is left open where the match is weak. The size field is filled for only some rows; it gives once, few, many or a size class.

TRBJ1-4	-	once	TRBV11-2	TGTGCCAGCAGCCCGGGGGGAGCGCGGAATGAAAAACTGTTTTTT	CASSPGGARNEKLFF
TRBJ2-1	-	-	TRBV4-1	TGCGCCAGCAGCCAAGATTATGGTATAGACAATGAGCAGTTCTTC	CASSQDYGIDNEQFF
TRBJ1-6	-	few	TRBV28	TGTGCCAGCAGTTTTGGTGAGACACTCTCTCGTTCACCCCTCCACTTT	CASSFGETLSRSPLHF
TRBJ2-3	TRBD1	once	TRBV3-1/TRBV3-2	TGTGCCAGCAGCCAAATGACAGGGCTCGCAGATACGCAGTATTTT	CASSQMTGLADTQYF
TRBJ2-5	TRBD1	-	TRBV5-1	TGCGCCAGCAGCTTTGGAGGGACAGGGATCGAGACCCAGTACTTC	CASSFGGTGIETQYF
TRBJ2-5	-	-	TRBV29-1	TGCAGCGTGACTAGTCTGGGAGGAGAGACCCAGTACTTC	CSVTSLGGETQYF
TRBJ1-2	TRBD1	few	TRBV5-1	TGCGCCAGCAGCTTGGAGGGACAGGGAGGCTACACCTTC	CASSLEGQGGYTF
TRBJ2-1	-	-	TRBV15	TGTGCCACCAGCAGAGGGGTCGGCGGTGACAATGAGCAGTTCTTC	CATSRGVGGDNEQFF
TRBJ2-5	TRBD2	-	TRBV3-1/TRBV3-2	TGTGCCAGCAGCCATTTCGCGGGGGGGCCGGAGACCCAGTACTTC	CASSHFAGGPETQYF
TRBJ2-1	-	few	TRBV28	TGTGCCAGCAGTACAAACAGGGTCTTTGGTTCGGATGAGCAGTTCTTC	CASSTNRVFGSDEQFF
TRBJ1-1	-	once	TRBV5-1	TGCGCCAGCAGCTTCAGGGGCCTCATAGGTTTTATGAACACTGAAGCTTTCTTT	CASSFRGLIGFMNTEAFF
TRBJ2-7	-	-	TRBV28	TGTGCCAGCAGGCCAGGGGGCGCGGGAGACAACGAGCAGTACTTC	CASRPGGAGDNEQYF
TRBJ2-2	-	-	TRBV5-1	TGCGCCAGCAGCTTGGCACGGGACACGAACACCGGGGAGCTGTTTTTT	CASSLARDTNTGELFF
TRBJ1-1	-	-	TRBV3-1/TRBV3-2	TGTGCCAGCAGCCGAAACAGGGAAACTGAAGCTTTCTTT	CASSRNRETEAFF
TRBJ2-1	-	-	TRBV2	TGTGCCAGCAGTCCTTCTAGATATGAGCAGTTCTTC	CASSPSRYEQFF